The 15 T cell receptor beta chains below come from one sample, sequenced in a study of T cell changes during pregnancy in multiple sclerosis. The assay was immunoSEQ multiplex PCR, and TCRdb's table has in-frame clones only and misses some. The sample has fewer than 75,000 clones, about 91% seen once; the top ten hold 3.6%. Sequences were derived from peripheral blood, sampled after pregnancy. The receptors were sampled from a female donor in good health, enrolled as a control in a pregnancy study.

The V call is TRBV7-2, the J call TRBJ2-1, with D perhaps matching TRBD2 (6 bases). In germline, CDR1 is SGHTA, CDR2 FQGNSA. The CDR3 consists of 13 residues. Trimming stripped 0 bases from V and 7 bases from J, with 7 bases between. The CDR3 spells CASSLARENEQFF. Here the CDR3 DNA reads TGTGCCAGCAGCTTAGCACGGGAGAATGAGCAGTTCTTC.

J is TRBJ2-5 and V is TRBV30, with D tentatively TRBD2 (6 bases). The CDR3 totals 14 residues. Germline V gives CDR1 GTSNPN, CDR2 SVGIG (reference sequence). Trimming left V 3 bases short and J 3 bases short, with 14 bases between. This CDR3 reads CAWRPGLGKETQYF. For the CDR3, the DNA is TGTGCCTGGAGACCGGGACTGGGGAAAGAGACCCAGTACTTC.

The CDR3 loop is CAWAADSNQPQHF. For the CDR3, the DNA is TGTGCCTGGGCTGCAGATAGCAATCAGCCCCAGCATTTT. The rearrangement uses TRBV30 and TRBJ1-5, with D unclear. The CDR3 runs 13 residues. From germline, CDR1 is GTSNPN and CDR2 SVGIG (reference sequence). V dropped 5 bases and J dropped 0 bases, with 8 bases sitting between them.

In DNA, the CDR3 is TGTGCCATCAGGGGGACTAGCTCGGGTCTCTCCCCCAATGAGCAGTTCTTC. Translating it yields CAIRGTSSGLSPNEQFF. The chain is built from TRBV10-3 and TRBJ2-1; 9 bases line up with TRBD2. This CDR3 contains 17 residues. The V and J ends lost 6 bases and 6 bases, in that order; junction bases with no gene match: 15. Germline CDR1 and CDR2: ENHRY and SYGVKD.

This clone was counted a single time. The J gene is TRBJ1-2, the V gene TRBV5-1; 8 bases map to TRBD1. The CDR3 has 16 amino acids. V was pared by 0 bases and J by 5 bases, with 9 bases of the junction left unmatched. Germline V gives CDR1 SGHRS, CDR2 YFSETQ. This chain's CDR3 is CASSLGRQGKGYGYTF. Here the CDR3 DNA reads TGCGCCAGCAGCTTGGGCCGACAGGGGAAGGGGTATGGCTACACCTTC.

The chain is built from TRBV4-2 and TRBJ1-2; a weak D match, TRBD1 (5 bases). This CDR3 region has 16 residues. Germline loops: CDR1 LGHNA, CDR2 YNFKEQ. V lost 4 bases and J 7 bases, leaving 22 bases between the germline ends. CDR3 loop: CASSREEAGGGLGYTF. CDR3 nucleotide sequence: TGTGCCAGCAGCCGCGAAGAGGCAGGCGGGGGACTTGGCTACACCTTC.

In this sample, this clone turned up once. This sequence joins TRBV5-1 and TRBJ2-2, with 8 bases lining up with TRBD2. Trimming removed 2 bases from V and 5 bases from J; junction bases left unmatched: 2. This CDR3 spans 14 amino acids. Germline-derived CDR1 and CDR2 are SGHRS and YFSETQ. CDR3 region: CASSFGGGTGELFF. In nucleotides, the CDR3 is TGCGCCAGCAGCTTCGGCGGGGGGACCGGGGAGCTGTTTTTT.

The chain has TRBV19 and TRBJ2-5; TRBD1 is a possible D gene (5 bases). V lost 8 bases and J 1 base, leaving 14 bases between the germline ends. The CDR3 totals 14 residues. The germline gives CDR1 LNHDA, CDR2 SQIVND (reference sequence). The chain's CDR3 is CASAKGQTQETQYF. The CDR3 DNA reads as TGTGCCAGTGCTAAGGGGCAGACCCAAGAGACCCAGTACTTC.

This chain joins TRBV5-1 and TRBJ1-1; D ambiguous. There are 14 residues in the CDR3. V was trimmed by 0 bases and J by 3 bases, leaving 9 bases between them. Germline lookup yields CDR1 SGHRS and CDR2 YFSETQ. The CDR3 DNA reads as TGCGCCAGCAGCTTGGAATACGGGGACACTGAAGCTTTCTTT. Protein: CASSLEYGDTEAFF.

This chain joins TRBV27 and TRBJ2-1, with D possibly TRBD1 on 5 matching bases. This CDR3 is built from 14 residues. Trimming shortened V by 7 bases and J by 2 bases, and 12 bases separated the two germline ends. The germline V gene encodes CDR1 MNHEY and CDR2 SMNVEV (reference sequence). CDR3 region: CASTFQGPYNEQFF. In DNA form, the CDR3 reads TGTGCCAGCACCTTCCAGGGCCCCTACAATGAGCAGTTCTTC.

The CDR3, as DNA: TGTGCCAGCAGCTTCTCCCCGACAGTGAACAATCAGCCCCAGCATTTT. The encoded protein is CASSFSPTVNNQPQHF. This chain connects TRBV5-6 to TRBJ1-5; D possibly corresponds to TRBD1 (5 bases). This CDR3 has 16 amino acids. CDR1 and CDR2 (germline): SGHDT, YYEEEE. Deletions cut 2 bases from V and 3 bases from J, with 15 bases between.

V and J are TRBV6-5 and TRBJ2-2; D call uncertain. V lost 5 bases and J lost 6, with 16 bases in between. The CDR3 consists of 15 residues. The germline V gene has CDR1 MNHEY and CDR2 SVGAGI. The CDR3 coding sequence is TGTGCCAGCAGTATAAATCCCCCCCGTGCCGGGGAGCTGTTTTTT. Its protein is CASSINPPRAGELFF.

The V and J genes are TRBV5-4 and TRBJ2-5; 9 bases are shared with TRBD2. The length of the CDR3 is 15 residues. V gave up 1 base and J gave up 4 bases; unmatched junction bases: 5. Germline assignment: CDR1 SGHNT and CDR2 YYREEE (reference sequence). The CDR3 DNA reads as TGTGCCAGCAGCTTGATTAGCGGGAGTGCAGAGACCCAGTACTTC. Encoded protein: CASSLISGSAETQYF.

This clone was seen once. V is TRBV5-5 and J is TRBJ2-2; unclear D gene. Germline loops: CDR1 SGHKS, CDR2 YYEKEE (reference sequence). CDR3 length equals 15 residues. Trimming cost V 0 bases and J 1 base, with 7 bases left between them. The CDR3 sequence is CASSLVRQNTGELFF. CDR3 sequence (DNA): TGTGCCAGCAGCTTGGTCAGGCAGAACACCGGGGAGCTGTTTTTT.

This CDR3 reads CASSFLAQAFF. DNA of the CDR3: TGTGCCAGCAGCTTTCTCGCCCAGGCTTTCTTT. V usage is TRBV11-3 and J usage is TRBJ1-1, with D hard to call. The germline V and J ends were trimmed by 3 bases and 11 bases, with 10 bases remaining between them. The CDR3 sequence is 11 residues long. CDR1 and CDR2 from the germline V gene are SGHNT and YENEEA.